This T cell receptor (beta chain) was identified during a study of T cell responses to AZD1222 COVID-19 vaccine. Study-level findings and limits: In the spike-specific TCR repertoire, nearly half reportedly target unmutated variant regions. Vaccine-associated CD4 TCRs spanned spike, dominant at 160-218 and 743-854. Without day 14 samples, only post-peak T cell repertoires were studied. Females outnumbered males among donors, who were mostly white British; clonal diversity was possibly underestimated.

The repertoire was sequenced with immunoSEQ multiplex PCR; TCRdb's copy has only in-frame clones and lacks some. The sample has some 150,000 clones, about 92% seen once. The CDR3 spans 13 residues. The germline CDR1 and CDR2 sequences are KGHSH and LQKENI. V was cut by 4 bases and J by 8 bases, with 11 bases left in between. Comment on this clone: Its antigen is as yet unknown.

Sequenced material: peripheral blood, taken on day 0 of AZD1222 vaccination. The receptor's source is an adult in good health. V is TRBV18 and J is TRBJ1-4; a weak D match, TRBD1 (5 bases). The CDR3 region has the DNA TGTGCCAGCTCACTGGGGACGGGGGAAAAACTGTTTTTT. It specifies CASSLGTGEKLFF.